Listed here are 29 T cell receptor beta chains from one sample, sequenced in a study of early T cells in non-severe SARS-CoV-2 infection. In TCRdb, the 5' RACE reads were re-called with MiXCR into one record per CDR3 protein. The repertoire holds some 50,000 distinct CDR3 sequences, roughly 4.5% seen once, with about 6% in the top ten. The sample was whole blood. The source is an adult who was a healthcare worker with PCR-confirmed SARS-CoV-2 infection or an uninfected control (not recorded which).

There are many counts of this clonotype. The chain recombines TRBV10-3 with TRBJ1-1; no clear D gene. The V end was cut by 5 bases, the J end by 4 bases, with 8 bases between. Germline V gene data show CDR1 as ENHRY and CDR2 as SYGVKD. The CDR3 has 12 residues. The CDR3 nucleotides read TGTGCCATCAGTTTGAAAGGCACTGAAGCTTTCTTT. Translating it yields CAISLKGTEAFF.

This clonotype has a handful of counts. The chain couples TRBV6-5 to TRBJ2-1; 7 nucleotides match TRBD1. The CDR3 covers 14 residues. Germline CDR1 reads MNHEY; CDR2 reads SVGAGI. V lost 5 bases and J lost 6; bases outside the gene matches: 7. CDR3: CASSEPGQSNEQFF. The DNA of the CDR3 is TGTGCCAGCAGTGAACCGGGACAGAGCAATGAGCAGTTCTTC.

This clonotype was seen at least ten times. CDR3 region: CATSDEGRDQPQHF. CDR3 DNA: TGTGCCACCAGTGATGAAGGTCGCGATCAGCCCCAGCATTTT. V is TRBV24-1 and J is TRBJ1-5, with unresolved D. The CDR3 contains 14 residues. V was cut by 3 bases and J by 5 bases, with 10 bases left in between. Germline-derived CDR1 and CDR2 are KGHDR and SFDVKD.

Remarks on this clonotype: A much bigger clone sits one base away, suggesting this may be a read error. The genes are TRBV10-3 and TRBJ2-3; D possibly corresponds to TRBD2 (6 bases). CDR1 and CDR2 from the germline V gene are ENHRY and SYGVKD. The CDR3 extends over 12 amino acids. The CDR3 bases are TGTGCCATCAGGGGGGGTACAGATACGCAGAATTTT. Translation gives CAIRGGTDTQNF.

At least ten counts were recorded for this clonotype. The chain joins TRBV6-6 to TRBJ1-1, with D possibly matching TRBD1 (5 bases). Per the germline V gene, CDR1 is MNHNY and CDR2 is SVGAGI (reference sequence). The CDR3 consists of 13 residues. The ends were cut back, 4 bases at V and 2 bases at J, with 8 bases in the middle. The CDR3 DNA sequence: TGTGCCAGCAGTTTGACAGTTAACACTGAAGCTTTCTTT. This gives the protein CASSLTVNTEAFF.

This chain links TRBV5-1 with TRBJ2-3, with a possible D match to TRBD2 (5 bases). V was clipped by 4 bases and J by 1 base, with 16 bases between them. Germline V CDR1 and CDR2: SGHRS, YFSETQ. The CDR3 runs to 16 residues. The CDR3 sequence is CASSPRAAAGTDTQYF. The DNA of the CDR3 is TGCGCCAGCAGCCCTAGAGCGGCCGCAGGCACAGATACGCAGTATTTT.

This clonotype was seen repeatedly, ten times or more. V gene TRBV12-3 or TRBV12-4 combines with J gene TRBJ2-3; the D gene is possibly TRBD1 (5 bases). CDR3 size: 14 residues. V dropped 3 bases and J dropped 2 bases, with 9 bases sitting between them. The chain's CDR3 is CASSLGLDTDTQYF. CDR3 DNA: TGTGCCAGCAGTTTGGGGCTGGACACAGATACGCAGTATTTT.

This clonotype appeared many times. The genes are TRBV5-5 and TRBJ2-7; D is uncertain. CDR1 SGHKS and CDR2 YYEKEE come from the germline V gene (reference sequence). Trimming left V 0 bases short and J 3 bases short, with 7 bases between. The CDR3 length is 13 residues. The CDR3 nucleotides are TGTGCCAGCAGCTTGGGGGCCGTCTACGAGCAGTACTTC. Residues: CASSLGAVYEQYF.

This clonotype appeared many times. The genes are TRBV9 and TRBJ1-1; maybe TRBD1 (5 bases). The V gene lost 3 bases and the J gene lost 0 bases, with 9 bases spanning the gap. CDR1 is SGDLS and CDR2 is YYNGEE in the germline V gene. The CDR3 has 14 residues. CDR3 coding DNA: TGTGCCAGCAGCGCGTTACAGGTGAACACTGAAGCTTTCTTT. Its protein product is CASSALQVNTEAFF.

This clonotype was seen only a few times. The V call is TRBV6-5, the J call TRBJ2-3; D is ambiguous. Trimming removed 6 bases at V and 0 bases at J, with 10 bases between. The CDR3 has 14 amino acids. Germline V CDR1 and CDR2: MNHEY, SVGAGI. CDR3 amino acids: CASSPGRSTDTQYF. The CDR3 DNA sequence: TGTGCCAGCAGCCCAGGACGCAGCACAGATACGCAGTATTTT.

Ten or more counts support this clonotype. The genes are TRBV15 and TRBJ2-5, with D uncertain. Germline lookup yields CDR1 LNHNV and CDR2 YYDKDF (reference sequence). The CDR3 is 13 residues long. Trimming shortened V by 0 bases and J by 3 bases, and 5 bases separated the two germline ends. CDR3 sequence: CATSRDLKETQYF. CDR3 bases: TGTGCCACCAGCAGAGATCTTAAAGAGACCCAGTACTTC.

This clonotype occurred many times. The J gene is TRBJ1-1, the V gene TRBV20-1; a weak D match, TRBD1 (5 bases). Trimming removed 6 bases from V and 0 bases from J, with 20 bases in between. This CDR3 comprises 16 residues. Germline assignment: CDR1 DFQATT and CDR2 SNEGSKA (reference sequence). The CDR3 loop is CSASPGKGWMNTEAFF. CDR3 bases: TGCAGTGCGAGCCCAGGGAAAGGTTGGATGAACACTGAAGCTTTCTTT.

This clonotype occurred many times. The chain carries TRBV7-9 and TRBJ2-7; TRBD1 matches at 7 bases. The CDR3 totals 15 residues. CDR1 is SEHNR and CDR2 is FQNEAQ in the germline V gene (reference sequence). V dropped 5 bases and J dropped 5; count of bases not matched to a gene: 12. The CDR3 loop is CASSVYRGAVDEQYF. The CDR3 bases are TGTGCCAGCAGCGTCTACAGGGGAGCAGTAGACGAGCAGTACTTC.

This clonotype was picked up a small number of times. V and J are TRBV7-9 and TRBJ2-2; D is unresolved. The CDR3 is made up of 14 amino acids. Germline values: CDR1 SEHNR, CDR2 FQNEAQ (reference sequence). Trimming removed 4 bases at V and 7 bases at J, with 13 bases between. This CDR3 reads CASSSTGLRGELFF. DNA of the CDR3: TGTGCCAGCAGCTCGACCGGCCTCCGCGGGGAGCTGTTTTTT.

This clonotype was seen repeatedly, ten times or more. The chain joins TRBV5-8 to TRBJ2-2, with 11 bases fitting TRBD1. Trimming at V came to 3 bases and at J to 5 bases, leaving 3 bases not matched to a gene. There are 15 residues in the CDR3. Looked up from germline, CDR1 is SGHTS and CDR2 is YDEGEE. For the CDR3, the DNA is TGTGCCAGCAGCTCCGGGACAGGGGGGACCGGGGAGCTGTTTTTT. The encoded protein is CASSSGTGGTGELFF. The full variable domain, with the rest looked up from reference TRBV5-8 and TRBJ2-2, is EAGVTQSPTHLIKTRGQQATLRCSPISGHTSVYWYQQALGLGLQFLLWYDEGEERNRGNFPPRFSGRQFPNYSSELNVNALELEDSALYLCASSSGTGGTGELFFGEGSRLTVL.

This clonotype was counted ten times or more. J is TRBJ2-3 and V is TRBV7-2; 9 bases line up with TRBD2. The CDR3 totals 17 residues. CDR1 SGHTA and CDR2 FQGNSA come from the germline V gene. With V trimmed by 5 bases and J by 1 base, 10 bases remained unmatched. The CDR3 region is CASSQGSGGSGTDTQYF. The CDR3, as DNA: TGTGCCAGCAGCCAAGGTAGCGGGGGCTCGGGCACAGATACGCAGTATTTT.

The table lists this clonotype with many counts. V usage is TRBV27 and J usage is TRBJ1-5; D is perhaps TRBD1 (5 bases). V shed 0 bases and J shed 7 bases, with 13 bases lying between them. The CDR3 loop spans 15 amino acids. Germline V gene sequence: CDR1 MNHEY, CDR2 SMNVEV (reference sequence). For the CDR3, the DNA is TGTGCCAGCAGTTTATCGAGCAGGGCTGACCAGCCCCAGCATTTT. It yields the protein CASSLSSRADQPQHF.

This clonotype was seen a few times. This chain joins TRBV14 and TRBJ2-7; no clear D. This CDR3 is 12 amino acids long. Germline assignment: CDR1 SGHDN and CDR2 FVKESK. V was pared by 6 bases and J by 4 bases, with 10 bases between. Written as DNA, the CDR3 is TGTGCCAGCAGTCCGCTAACTTACGAGCAGTACTTC. It is translated as CASSPLTYEQYF.

The rearrangement joins TRBV4-3 to TRBJ2-3; D is unresolved. The ends were cut back, 0 bases at V and 0 bases at J, with 7 bases in the middle. The germline V gene has CDR1 LGHNA and CDR2 YSLEER. This CDR3 spans 15 amino acids. CDR3 bases: TGCGCCAGCAGCCAAGACTCCTCTAGCACAGATACGCAGTATTTT. Encoded protein: CASSQDSSSTDTQYF.

This clonotype was observed many times. The rearrangement uses TRBV7-6 and TRBJ2-3; TRBD2 matches at 13 bases. CDR3 length equals 20 residues. The V and J ends lost 4 bases and 0 bases, in that order; junction bases with no gene match: 13. In germline, CDR1 is SGHVS, CDR2 FNYEAQ. The CDR3 loop is CASSSILAGGIPTSTDTQYF. The DNA of the CDR3 is TGTGCCAGCAGCTCAATACTAGCGGGGGGGATACCCACTAGCACAGATACGCAGTATTTT. Based on the CDR3 plus reference TRBV7-6 and TRBJ2-3, the full variable domain is GAGVSQSPRYKVTKRGQDVALRCDPISGHVSLYWYRQALGQGPEFLTYFNYEAQQDKSGLPNDRFSAERPEGSISTLTIQRTEQRDSAMYRCASSSILAGGIPTSTDTQYFGPGTRLTVL.

Many counts were recorded for this clonotype. The rearrangement uses TRBV18 and TRBJ2-3; D not certain. The V gene's germline CDR1 is KGHSH and CDR2 LQKENI. Trimming pared 5 bases from V and 3 bases from J, leaving 18 bases between. This CDR3 region has 16 residues. CDR3 DNA: TGTGCCAGCTCATCGCGTGGGGTCGCCTGGACAGATACGCAGTATTTT. Its translation: CASSSRGVAWTDTQYF.

This clonotype showed up many times. The rearrangement links TRBV20-1 to TRBJ2-5; 12 bases match TRBD2. The V segment lost 1 base and the J segment 4 bases; nucleotides outside the gene matches: 4. The CDR3 extends over 15 amino acids. The germline CDR1 and CDR2 sequences are DFQATT and SNEGSKA (reference sequence). The CDR3 spells CSARVAGLAGETQYF. In nucleotides, the CDR3 is TGCAGTGCTAGAGTCGCGGGACTAGCGGGAGAGACCCAGTACTTC.

This clonotype was detected many times. The V and J genes are TRBV5-1 and TRBJ1-3; the D gene is possibly TRBD1 (6 bases). Germline values: CDR1 SGHRS, CDR2 YFSETQ. With 4 bases removed from V and 2 bases from J, the gap between germline ends came to 16 bases. The CDR3 length is 16 residues. The CDR3 reads CASSHNRESTGNTIYF. CDR3 DNA: TGCGCCAGCAGCCACAACAGGGAATCGACTGGAAACACCATATATTTT. The complete variable domain, with remaining parts taken from reference TRBV5-1 and TRBJ1-3, reads KAGVTQTPRYLIKTRGQQVTLSCSPISGHRSVSWYQQTPGQGLQFLFEYFSETQRNKGNFPGRFSGRQFSNSRSEMNVSTLELGDSALYLCASSHNRESTGNTIYFGEGSWLTVV.

The chain carries TRBV7-2 and TRBJ2-2; D tentatively fits TRBD1 or TRBD2 (5 bases each). Deletions cut 5 bases from V and 5 bases from J, with 12 bases between. Germline CDR1 SGHTA, CDR2 FQGNSA. There are 14 residues in the CDR3. Here the CDR3 DNA reads TGTGCCAGCAGCCAAAAGAGGGGAACCGGGGAGCTGTTTTTT. Translated: CASSQKRGTGELFF.

This clonotype was observed at least ten times. V gene TRBV19 combines with J gene TRBJ2-7; TRBD2 might be the D (6 bases). The CDR3 is 13 amino acids. V lost 9 bases to trimming and J lost 4 bases, with 16 bases between them. CDR1 is LNHDA and CDR2 is SQIVND in the germline V gene (reference sequence). The chain's CDR3 is CASGSSRGYEQYF. CDR3 in DNA: TGTGCCAGCGGGAGTAGCCGAGGGTACGAGCAGTACTTC.

This clonotype was found many times. The gene calls are TRBV3-1 and TRBJ2-7; D unclear. The germline gives CDR1 LGHDT, CDR2 YNNKEL (reference sequence). The CDR3 contains 14 residues. V was shortened by 3 bases and J by 3 bases, with 12 bases between the two germline ends. CDR3 DNA sequence: TGTGCCAGCAGCCAGGACCTGAGGAACTACGAGCAGTACTTC. It is translated as CASSQDLRNYEQYF.

This clonotype was counted many times. This chain links TRBV15 with TRBJ2-1, with 8 bases lining up with TRBD1. The CDR3 has 14 amino acids. CDR1 LNHNV and CDR2 YYDKDF come from the germline V gene (reference sequence). The J segment lost 11 bases and the V segment lost 0 bases, leaving 6 bases of the junction unmatched. Here the CDR3 reads CATSRDRDRGKQFF. For the CDR3, the DNA is TGTGCCACCAGCAGAGATCGCGACAGGGGAAAGCAGTTCTTC.

This clonotype was seen ten or more times. The rearrangement uses TRBV7-9 and TRBJ2-3, with 9 bases identical to TRBD2. Germline V gene data show CDR1 as SEHNR and CDR2 as FQNEAQ (reference sequence). The CDR3 extends over 16 amino acids. V lost 1 base to trimming and J lost 4 bases; unmatched junction nucleotides: 6. CDR3 bases: TGTGCCAGCAGCTTAGAGGGACTAGCAGTCCCAGATACGCAGTATTTT. Its translation: CASSLEGLAVPDTQYF.

The chain uses TRBV20-1 and TRBJ1-4; D is ambiguous. The CDR3 extends over 13 amino acids. In germline, CDR1 is DFQATT, CDR2 SNEGSKA (reference sequence). Trimming removed 3 bases from V and 5 bases from J, with 10 bases in between. The CDR3 loop is CSARSSLNEKLFF. In nucleotides, the CDR3 is TGCAGTGCTAGGTCTTCTTTAAATGAAAAACTGTTTTTT.